Below, 2 T cell receptor beta chains from the same sample are listed, as sequenced in a study of control samples from healthy donors and cancer patients. Sequencing used immunoSEQ multiplex PCR; TCRdb keeps in-frame clones, though not all of them. The table shows 150,000 to 190,000 clones, with approximately 93% occurring only once. Sequencing was done on a sample of blood. These receptors originate from a man in his fifties in good health.

The chain carries TRBV19 and TRBJ1-2; weak D call: TRBD1 (6 bases). This CDR3 region has 15 residues. The V and J ends lost 3 bases and 6 bases respectively, with 17 bases between them. Germline V lookup: CDR1 LNHDA, CDR2 SQIVND (reference sequence). The CDR3 spells CASSISQGRLHGYTF. In DNA form, the CDR3 reads TGTGCCAGTAGTATCTCCCAGGGGCGATTGCATGGCTACACCTTC.

The rearrangement links TRBV6-5 to TRBJ2-1, with TRBD2 matching over 9 bases. The V and J ends lost 4 bases and 5 bases, in that order; junction bases with no gene match: 6. Germline V lookup: CDR1 MNHEY, CDR2 SVGAGI. CDR3 length: 15 residues. The CDR3 protein is CASSFLAGMNNEQFF. Here the CDR3 DNA reads TGTGCCAGCAGTTTCCTAGCGGGGATGAACAATGAGCAGTTCTTC.